The T cell receptor (beta chain) described here comes from a study of Ad26.COV2.S vaccination and SARS-CoV-2 variants. Sequencing was performed with immunoSEQ multiplex PCR; in TCRdb, only in-frame clones are kept and a portion is missing. The top ten hold 1.5% to 2% of the sample, which has roughly 320,000 clones, about 82% seen once. This clone was counted a single time. Treatment: roughly 20 received Ad26.COV2.S at low or high dose, single or two shots; about 5 received placebo; per-sample allocation not given. Sampling was performed 63 days after the first vaccine or placebo injection. Cohort 1b enrolled adults aged 18-55 years in Boston. V dropped 2 bases and J dropped 4 bases, with 13 bases sitting between them. Germline lookup yields CDR1 SGHDT and CDR2 YYEEEE. The CDR3 runs 14 residues.

This specimen was peripheral blood, taken in a trial of Ad26.COV2.S vaccine versus placebo. This clonotype was obtained from a person aged 18-60 years who received the Ad26.COV2.S COVID-19 vaccine or a placebo. The V call is TRBV5-6, the J call TRBJ2-7; D remains unclear. The CDR3 here is CASSLPVLGYEQYF. The CDR3 region has the DNA TGTGCCAGCAGCTTACCTGTTTTGGGATACGAGCAGTACTTC.